The sequence of this T cell receptor (beta chain) was determined in a study of blood T cell repertoires in COVID-19. Across the whole study: Italy, Spain and the United States were the sources of the convalescent and acute COVID-19 samples. Sample material is recorded as cDNA or gDNA derived from T cells, B-cell-depleted T cells, or PBMCs.

Original processing notes: Reference gene primer amplification gave estimated nucleated cell counts. Profiled with immunoSEQ multiplex PCR; TCRdb holds only in-frame clones, not every one. V and J calls and clone size follow that table, whereas D and trimming were derived from the DNA. The sample holds about 64,000 clones, 80% to 90% seen once. CDR1 SGHDN and CDR2 FVKESK come from the germline V gene. The CDR3 extends over 15 amino acids. V was cut by 1 base and J by 1 base, with 11 bases left in between. The J gene is TRBJ2-7, the V gene TRBV14, with D perhaps matching TRBD1 (6 bases). The origin of this receptor is a middle-aged man with acute or convalescent COVID-19. The sequenced sample consisted of peripheral blood. The CDR3 nucleotides read TGTGCCAGCAGCCAAGGGGCAACAGGGTCCTACGAGCAGTACTTC. Amino acids: CASSQGATGSYEQYF. Together with reference TRBV14 and TRBJ2-7, the CDR3 gives the full variable domain: EAGVTQFPSHSVIEKGQTVTLRCDPISGHDNLYWYRRVMGKEIKFLLHFVKESKQDESGMPNNRFLAERTGGTYSTLKVQPAELEDSGVYFCASSQGATGSYEQYFGPGTRLTVT.